These 24 T cell receptor beta chains came from one sample sequenced in a study of T cell responses to AZD1222 COVID-19 vaccine. TCRdb keeps only in-frame clones here, not all; method: immunoSEQ multiplex PCR. The profile shows tens of thousands of clones, roughly three quarters of them singletons. The material sequenced was peripheral blood, taken on day 0 of MenACWY control vaccination. These receptors all stem from an adult in good health.

This chain joins TRBV5-1 and TRBJ1-3, with D uncertain. The CDR3 is 16 residues long. Between the trimmed V and J ends, which lost 1 base and 0 bases, there was a span of 11 bases. Germline CDR1 reads SGHRS; CDR2 reads YFSETQ. The CDR3 loop reads CASSLNSRSSGNTIYF. As DNA, the CDR3 is TGCGCCAGCAGCTTGAATTCACGGAGCTCTGGAAACACCATATATTTT. Supplemented by reference TRBV5-1 and TRBJ1-3, the full variable domain reads KAGVTQTPRYLIKTRGQQVTLSCSPISGHRSVSWYQQTPGQGLQFLFEYFSETQRNKGNFPGRFSGRQFSNSRSEMNVSTLELGDSALYLCASSLNSRSSGNTIYFGEGSWLTVV.

The V gene is TRBV2, the J gene TRBJ2-3; D is unclear. This CDR3 region has 14 residues. Trimming cost V 4 bases and J 0 bases, with 8 bases left between them. The V gene's germline CDR1 is SNHLY and CDR2 FYNNEI. CDR3 nucleotide sequence: TGTGCCAGCAGTGGCCCGGTTAGCACAGATACGCAGTATTTT. Its translation is CASSGPVSTDTQYF. The complete variable domain, with remaining parts taken from reference TRBV2 and TRBJ2-3, reads EPEVTQTPSHQVTQMGQEVILRCVPISNHLYFYWYRQILGQKVEFLVSFYNNEISEKSEIFDDQFSVERPDGSNFTLKIRSTKLEDSAMYFCASSGPVSTDTQYFGPGTRLTVL.

With respect to this clone: This sample also contains other DNA sequences that code for the same CDR3. CDR3 bases: TGTGCCAGCAGTCTCCGGGACTCCAGCTATGGCTACACCTTC. Translating it yields CASSLRDSSYGYTF. The chain has TRBV27 and TRBJ1-2; D perhaps matches TRBD1 (5 bases). The CDR3 is 14 residues long. V was shortened by 5 bases and J by 4 bases, with 14 bases between the two germline ends. Germline V gives CDR1 MNHEY, CDR2 SMNVEV (reference sequence).

This rearrangement joins TRBV12-5 to TRBJ2-7; 9 bases fit TRBD1. V trimming: 3 bases; J trimming: 5 bases; junction bases outside the gene matches: 17. Germline CDR1 LGHNT, CDR2 FRNRAP. The CDR3 loop spans 18 amino acids. CDR3 sequence reads: CASGLTRPFRDRAHEQYF. The CDR3 nucleotides read TGTGCTAGTGGTTTAACGCGCCCCTTCCGGGACAGGGCCCACGAGCAGTACTTC.

The chain uses TRBV28 and TRBJ2-1; 14 bases agree with TRBD2. The length of the CDR3 is 14 residues. Germline CDR1 and CDR2: MDHEN and SYDVKM. The V gene end was trimmed by 7 bases and the J gene end by 11 bases; junction bases not matched to a gene: 7. The DNA for the CDR3 is TGTGCCAGCAACCGACTAGCGGGAGGGCCTAAGCAGTTCTTC. Protein product: CASNRLAGGPKQFF.

This chain connects TRBV28 to TRBJ1-2; 9 nucleotides agree with TRBD1. CDR3 length equals 14 residues. The V and J ends lost 5 bases and 4 bases, in that order; junction bases with no gene match: 5. Germline CDR1 is MDHEN and CDR2 is SYDVKM. CDR3 protein: CASSEPQGAYGYTF. Written as DNA, the CDR3 is TGTGCCAGCAGTGAACCACAGGGGGCCTATGGCTACACCTTC.

This clone came up a few times. The rearrangement uses TRBV3-1 (or the pseudogene TRBV3-2) and TRBJ1-2; the D gene is possibly TRBD1 (6 bases). V was clipped by 4 bases and J by 1 base, with 10 bases between them. The CDR3 is 14 amino acids. Germline V lookup: CDR1 LGHDT, CDR2 YNNKEL (reference sequence). Here the CDR3 DNA reads TGTGCCAGCAGCCCTCGGACAGTTAACTATGGCTACACCTTC. This sequence encodes CASSPRTVNYGYTF.

The rearrangement links TRBV6-1 to TRBJ2-3, with 10 bases matching TRBD2. CDR3 length: 15 residues. Germline V gene sequence: CDR1 MNHNS, CDR2 SASEGT. V lost 1 base, J lost 4 bases, and 2 bases stayed unmatched. CDR3 in DNA: TGTGCCAGCAGTGAAGAAGCGGGGGGGCCAGATACGCAGTATTTT. Translation: CASSEEAGGPDTQYF.

The chain carries TRBV4-1 and TRBJ2-3; the D is unclear. CDR1 is MGHRA and CDR2 is YSYEKL in the germline V gene. V was pared by 1 base and J by 0 bases, with 8 bases between. The CDR3 sequence is 15 residues long. Here the CDR3 reads CASSQGWDSTDTQYF. The CDR3 bases are TGCGCCAGCAGCCAAGGCTGGGATAGCACAGATACGCAGTATTTT.

This clone appeared once. V gene TRBV4-1 combines with J gene TRBJ1-2; D is uncertain. The CDR3 spans 16 residues. Germline-derived CDR1 and CDR2 are MGHRA and YSYEKL. V lost 1 base, J lost 0 bases, and 12 bases lay in between. Written as DNA, the CDR3 is TGCGCCAGCAGCCAAGGTCCCGCCACCTCTAACTATGGCTACACCTTC. Protein sequence: CASSQGPATSNYGYTF.

The chain has TRBV11-1 and TRBJ2-1; D unresolved. The ends were cut back, 5 bases at V and 4 bases at J, with 6 bases in the middle. Germline V gene data show CDR1 as SGHAT and CDR2 as FQDESV (reference sequence). This CDR3 contains 12 residues. CDR3: CASSPNYNEQFF. CDR3 sequence (DNA): TGTGCCAGCAGCCCAAATTACAATGAGCAGTTCTTC. The full variable domain, its missing parts supplied by reference TRBV11-1 and TRBJ2-1, is EAEVAQSPRYKITEKSQAVAFWCDPISGHATLYWYRQILGQGPELLVQFQDESVVDDSQLPKDRFSAERLKGVDSTLKIQPAELGDSAMYLCASSPNYNEQFFGPGTRLTVL.

The chain employs TRBV27 and TRBJ1-6; 7 nucleotides line up with TRBD1. The V gene end was trimmed by 0 bases and the J gene end by 7 bases; junction bases not matched to a gene: 6. This CDR3 has 16 residues. Germline-derived CDR1 and CDR2 are MNHEY and SMNVEV (reference sequence). CDR3 region: CASSLSSGRGNSPLHF. The DNA for the CDR3 is TGTGCCAGCAGTTTATCGAGCGGCAGGGGGAATTCACCCCTCCACTTT.

This chain links TRBV4-1 with TRBJ1-4; 10 positions match TRBD1. The CDR3 sequence is 15 residues long. Germline CDR1 reads MGHRA; CDR2 reads YSYEKL. V lost 4 bases to trimming and J lost 7 bases; unmatched junction nucleotides: 6. CDR3 in DNA: TGCGCCAGCAGCCTCGCCGGGACAGGGGTTGAAAAACTGTTTTTT. This codes for CASSLAGTGVEKLFF.

The V call is TRBV30, the J call TRBJ1-6; D call uncertain. V lost 7 bases to trimming and J lost 14 bases, with 15 bases between them. CDR3 length equals 11 residues. Germline V gene sequence: CDR1 GTSNPN, CDR2 SVGIG (reference sequence). This chain's CDR3 is CAFGVLGALHF. Written as DNA, the CDR3 is TGTGCCTTCGGAGTCCTTGGAGCCCTCCACTTT.

This clone has more than one count but fewer than ten. The rearrangement uses TRBV29-1 and TRBJ2-5; D not resolved. The germline gives CDR1 SQVTM, CDR2 ANQGSEA. With 4 bases removed from V and 5 bases from J, the gap between germline ends came to 17 bases. The CDR3 contains 14 residues. CDR3 region: CSVAYDLGFETQYF. CDR3 coding DNA: TGCAGCGTTGCTTATGATCTAGGGTTCGAGACCCAGTACTTC.

The rearrangement links TRBV7-9 to TRBJ1-1; D ambiguous. Trimming pared 3 bases from V and 2 bases from J, leaving 4 bases between. Germline V lookup: CDR1 SEHNR, CDR2 FQNEAQ (reference sequence). The CDR3 loop spans 12 amino acids. The CDR3 loop is CASSFANTEAFF. CDR3 coding DNA: TGTGCCAGCAGCTTTGCCAACACTGAAGCTTTCTTT. The full variable domain, with the rest looked up from reference TRBV7-9 and TRBJ1-1, is DTGVSQNPRHKITKRGQNVTFRCDPISEHNRLYWYRQTLGQGPEFLTYFQNEAQLEKSRLLSDRFSAERPKGSFSTLEIQRTEQGDSAMYLCASSFANTEAFFGQGTRLTVV.

This clone appeared a few times. Other DNA sequences of this sample code for an identical CDR3. The genes are TRBV5-6 and TRBJ1-4, with 7 bases identical to TRBD1. Germline V gene lookup returns CDR1 SGHDT and CDR2 YYEEEE. The CDR3 spans 14 residues. V lost 2 bases and J lost 8; bases outside the gene matches: 6. As DNA, the CDR3 is TGTGCCAGCAGCTTAAGACAGGGTGGAGAAAAACTGTTTTTT. Protein sequence: CASSLRQGGEKLFF. The complete variable domain, with remaining parts taken from reference TRBV5-6 and TRBJ1-4, reads DAGVTQSPTHLIKTRGQQVTLRCSPKSGHDTVSWYQQALGQGPQFIFQYYEEEERQRGNFPDRFSGHQFPNYSSELNVNALLLGDSALYLCASSLRQGGEKLFFGSGTQLSVL.

The chain has TRBV10-3 and TRBJ2-1; 12 bases map to TRBD2. This CDR3 has 22 amino acids. Losses at the gene ends were 0 bases for V and 0 bases for J; bases not matched to a gene: 15. Germline V CDR1 and CDR2: ENHRY, SYGVKD. CDR3 DNA: TGTGCCATCAGTGAGTCCGAGGGTCTGAGACTAGCGGGGGCTCGCTCCTACAATGAGCAGTTCTTC. This gives the protein CAISESEGLRLAGARSYNEQFF.

The chain couples TRBV30 to TRBJ1-2; 7 bases agree with TRBD1. Germline loops: CDR1 GTSNPN, CDR2 SVGIG (reference sequence). The CDR3 extends over 15 amino acids. The junction had 11 bases not matched to a gene; V was cut back by 5 bases and J by 2 bases. The CDR3 sequence: CAWDRTVTGNYGYTF. In nucleotides, the CDR3 is TGTGCCTGGGACCGCACCGTGACAGGGAACTATGGCTACACCTTC.

This chain uses TRBV19 with TRBJ2-7, with D unresolved. The CDR3 consists of 13 residues. The ends were cut back, 3 bases at V and 5 bases at J, with 11 bases in the middle. Germline loops: CDR1 LNHDA, CDR2 SQIVND (reference sequence). CDR3 coding DNA: TGTGCCAGTAGTATGGCACTGTCCAACGAGCAGTACTTC. Translated, it gives CASSMALSNEQYF.

V usage is TRBV27 and J usage is TRBJ1-4; D remains ambiguous. This CDR3 has 11 amino acids. The germline gives CDR1 MNHEY, CDR2 SMNVEV (reference sequence). V shed 6 bases and J shed 5 bases, with 4 bases lying between them. DNA of the CDR3: TGTGCCAGCAGAGGGAATGAAAAACTGTTTTTT. This gives the protein CASRGNEKLFF.

The rearrangement joins TRBV7-8 to TRBJ1-5; D not resolved. Germline V lookup: CDR1 SGHVS, CDR2 FQNEAQ. V was clipped by 5 bases and J by 0 bases, with 11 bases between them. The CDR3 extends over 15 amino acids. For the CDR3, the DNA is TGTGCCAGCAGCCCCCGGCCGGATAGCAATCAGCCCCAGCATTTT. Amino acid sequence: CASSPRPDSNQPQHF.

The V gene is TRBV2, the J gene TRBJ2-2; D ambiguous. CDR3 length: 14 amino acids. Germline-derived CDR1 and CDR2 are SNHLY and FYNNEI. Trimming took off 6 bases at V and 0 bases at J, with 8 bases between the two ends. The CDR3 protein is CASRTTANTGELFF. The CDR3 DNA reads as TGTGCCAGCAGAACGACGGCGAACACCGGGGAGCTGTTTTTT.

This chain connects TRBV5-6 to TRBJ1-3; no firm D call. Germline loops: CDR1 SGHDT, CDR2 YYEEEE. The CDR3 totals 12 residues. V lost 0 bases and J 3 bases, leaving 1 base between the germline ends. CDR3 sequence reads: CASSLDGNTIYF. The CDR3, as DNA: TGTGCCAGCAGCTTGGATGGAAACACCATATATTTT.